This T cell receptor beta chain was captured in a study of early T cells in non-severe SARS-CoV-2 infection. About the study: The input, bulk RNA from unsorted whole blood, was sequenced, and chains were unpaired. Overall study results and limits: Anti-spike CD8 responses were favored in VDJdb matching, and private and CD4 specificities were missed.

About this clonotype itself: Its antigen is still unknown.

There are 12 residues in the CDR3. Trimming took off 4 bases at V and 4 bases at J, with 11 bases between the two ends. Germline V lookup: CDR1 SQVTM, CDR2 ANQGSEA. Individual cDNA molecules received unique molecular identifiers during library preparation. TCRdb reanalysed the 5' RACE reads using MiXCR and keeps one entry per CDR3 protein. This sample has 55,000 to 75,000 distinct CDR3 sequences; 4.5% to 7.5% occur once, and the top ten carry 3% to 3.5%. This TCR derives from an adult who was a healthcare worker with PCR-confirmed SARS-CoV-2 infection or an uninfected control (not recorded which). The sample here was whole blood, taken at baseline. The V gene is TRBV29-1, the J gene TRBJ2-7; D gene unclear. The CDR3 sequence: CSVAGFTYEQYF. In nucleotides, the CDR3 is TGCAGCGTTGCCGGTTTTACGTACGAGCAGTACTTC.